What follows are 7 T cell receptor beta chains derived from one specimen sequenced in a study of T cells in Graves' hyperthyroidism and ophthalmopathy. Amplification targeted TCR beta CDR3 regions from RNA transcripts. TCR CDR3 underwent first-round RT-PCR with the HTBI primer set. TCRdb processed the multiplex PCR reads anew with MiXCR; each CDR3 protein has one entry. The data hold around 620,000 distinct CDR3 sequences, with 15% to 20% observed a single time. What was sequenced was blood. Source of these receptors: a woman aged 25 to 39 with Graves' hyperthyroidism.

This clonotype has a handful of counts. The rearrangement uses TRBV24-1 and TRBJ1-5; 7 nucleotides line up with TRBD1. CDR3 length: 12 residues. Germline V gene data show CDR1 as KGHDR and CDR2 as SFDVKD. V was pared by 12 bases and J by 6 bases, with 7 bases of the junction left unmatched. The CDR3 nucleotides are TGTGCCGTACAACAGGGGTCTCAGCCCCAGCATTTT. Translation gives CAVQQGSQPQHF.

The rearrangement links TRBV5-5 to TRBJ1-6; TRBD1 is a possible D gene (5 bases). The V end was cut by 4 bases, the J end by 6 bases, with 11 bases between. Germline CDR1 SGHKS, CDR2 YYEKEE (reference sequence). CDR3 size: 14 residues. CDR3 loop: CASSRRGSNSPLHF. The CDR3 DNA reads TGTGCCAGCAGCCGTCGGGGGTCTAATTCACCCCTCCACTTT.

Many counts were recorded for this clonotype. The chain links TRBV11-1 to TRBJ2-1; D remains unclear. V lost 8 bases to trimming and J lost 5 bases, with 19 bases between them. Germline CDR1 reads SGHAT; CDR2 reads FQDESV (reference sequence). This CDR3 comprises 15 residues. For the CDR3, the DNA is TGTGCCAGCGGCCGAGGCTCCCTGGCCCACAATGAGCAGTTCTTC. Translated, it gives CASGRGSLAHNEQFF.

A word on this clonotype: Given a much more abundant clone one base away, this may be a read error. The chain has TRBV7-2 and TRBJ2-1; 7 nucleotides align to TRBD1. CDR1 is SGHTA, CDR2 FQGNSA, per germline. The CDR3 covers 17 residues. With V trimmed by 0 bases and J by 9 bases, 14 bases remained unmatched. CDR3 bases: TGTGCCAGCAGCTTAGCCAGGGGGACAGCGCCCAACAGTGAGCAGTTCTTC. The encoded protein is CASSLARGTAPNSEQFF.

This clonotype was picked up a small number of times. The chain couples TRBV5-5 to TRBJ2-7; unclear D gene. The germline gives CDR1 SGHKS, CDR2 YYEKEE (reference sequence). V gave up 2 bases and J gave up 3 bases, with 15 bases separating them. This CDR3 region has 15 residues. The CDR3 DNA follows: TGTGCCAGCAGCTTATCCGGTTCGGCGATCTACGAGCAGTACTTC. Its translation: CASSLSGSAIYEQYF.

The rearrangement joins TRBV5-1 to TRBJ2-6, with 10 bases aligning to TRBD2. CDR3 length equals 17 residues. V lost 4 bases and J lost 3; bases outside the gene matches: 7. The V gene's germline CDR1 is SGHRS and CDR2 YFSETQ. The CDR3 protein is CASSQPGLAYGANVLTF. In DNA, the CDR3 is TGCGCCAGCAGCCAGCCGGGACTAGCGTATGGGGCCAACGTCCTGACTTTC.

The V gene is TRBV15, the J gene TRBJ2-1, with 8 bases aligning to TRBD2. The CDR3 length is 14 residues. The V and J ends lost 9 bases and 8 bases, in that order; junction bases with no gene match: 12. Germline lookup yields CDR1 LNHNV and CDR2 YYDKDF (reference sequence). The CDR3 DNA follows: TGTGCCACAGGGATCGCCGGGAGGGTGGATGAGCAGTTCTTC. Translation: CATGIAGRVDEQFF. Using reference TRBV15 and TRBJ2-1 for the parts outside the CDR3, the full variable domain is DAMVIQNPRYQVTQFGKPVTLSCSQTLNHNVMYWYQQKSSQAPKLLFHYYDKDFNNEADTPDNFQSRRPNTSFCFLDIRSPGLGDTAMYLCATGIAGRVDEQFFGPGTRLTVL.